The rows below give T cell receptor beta chains drawn from one sample of a study of OX40 agonist ivuxolimab in advanced cancers. Sequencing used immunoSEQ multiplex PCR; TCRdb keeps in-frame clones, though not all of them. The sample carries approximately 74,000 clones, 65% to 80% recorded once. Sequenced material: CD4+ or CD8+ T cells sorted from blood, taken in a trial of the OX40 agonist ivuxolimab. The receptors derive from an adult with an advanced solid tumor such as melanoma, head and neck, liver or kidney cancer. Each CDR3 is given with its conserved first and last residue. The D gene is left open where the match is weak. Size is omitted from some rows. Given values are once, few, many or a class for expanded clones.

J gene: TRBJ2-3; D gene: .; clone size: .; V gene: TRBV19; CDR3 protein: CASSSRDTQYF; CDR3 DNA: TGTGCCAGTAGTTCGCGAGATACGCAGTATTTT
J gene: TRBJ2-1; D gene: .; clone size: .; V gene: TRBV30; CDR3 protein: CAWSRGLGGLNEQFF; CDR3 DNA: TGTGCCTGGAGCCGGGGTCTGGGGGGCCTCAATGAGCAGTTCTTC
J gene: TRBJ2-7; D gene: .; clone size: .; V gene: TRBV2; CDR3 protein: CASSEFTSYEQYF; CDR3 DNA: TGTGCCAGCAGTGAATTCACCTCCTACGAGCAGTACTTC
J gene: TRBJ2-1; D gene: .; clone size: few; V gene: TRBV5-6; CDR3 protein: CASSRPETGVYNEQFF; CDR3 DNA: TGTGCCAGCAGCCGTCCGGAAACGGGGGTATACAATGAGCAGTTCTTC
J gene: TRBJ2-7; D gene: .; clone size: .; V gene: TRBV6-5; CDR3 protein: CASSYSTTGSYEQYF; CDR3 DNA: TGTGCCAGCAGTTACTCGACAACAGGTTCCTACGAGCAGTACTTC
J gene: TRBJ2-2; D gene: .; clone size: .; V gene: TRBV19; CDR3 protein: CASSRLVGELFF; CDR3 DNA: TGTGCCAGTAGTAGACTAGTCGGGGAGCTGTTTTTT
J gene: TRBJ2-1; D gene: .; clone size: .; V gene: TRBV10-2; CDR3 protein: CASSQGSSSYNEQFF; CDR3 DNA: TGCGCCAGCAGTCAAGGGTCGAGCTCCTACAATGAGCAGTTCTTC
J gene: TRBJ1-5; D gene: .; clone size: .; V gene: TRBV6-5; CDR3 protein: CASSYSQRNQPQHF; CDR3 DNA: TGTGCCAGCAGTTACAGTCAGCGCAATCAGCCCCAGCATTTT
J gene: TRBJ1-4; D gene: .; clone size: .; V gene: TRBV27; CDR3 protein: CASSLLGGGNEKLFF; CDR3 DNA: TGTGCCAGCAGTTTACTAGGGGGAGGTAATGAAAAACTGTTTTTT
J gene: TRBJ2-3; D gene: TRBD2; clone size: .; V gene: TRBV27; CDR3 protein: CASSGLAEQTDTQYF; CDR3 DNA: TGTGCCAGCAGTGGGCTAGCGGAGCAGACAGATACGCAGTATTTT
J gene: TRBJ2-5; D gene: .; clone size: .; V gene: TRBV10-3; CDR3 protein: CAISETTFQETQYF; CDR3 DNA: TGTGCCATCAGTGAGACTACCTTCCAAGAGACCCAGTACTTC
J gene: TRBJ1-5; D gene: TRBD1; clone size: .; V gene: TRBV5-1; CDR3 protein: CASSLEQGRNQPQHF; CDR3 DNA: TGCGCCAGCAGCTTGGAACAGGGGCGAAATCAGCCCCAGCATTTT
J gene: TRBJ1-3; D gene: .; clone size: .; V gene: TRBV28; CDR3 protein: CASSSSKGATIYF; CDR3 DNA: TGTGCCAGCAGTTCCTCCAAGGGTGCCACCATATATTTT
J gene: TRBJ1-2; D gene: .; clone size: .; V gene: TRBV5-1; CDR3 protein: CASSLAPQNYGYTF; CDR3 DNA: TGCGCCAGCAGCTTGGCCCCCCAGAACTATGGCTACACCTTC
J gene: TRBJ1-5; D gene: .; clone size: .; V gene: TRBV4-1; CDR3 protein: CASSQDSGRGNQPQHF; CDR3 DNA: TGCGCCAGCAGCCAAGATTCAGGGAGGGGCAATCAGCCCCAGCATTTT
J gene: TRBJ1-3; D gene: .; clone size: .; V gene: TRBV5-4; CDR3 protein: CASSLVAAQGYSGNTIYF; CDR3 DNA: TGTGCCAGCAGCTTGGTAGCGGCACAGGGCTATTCTGGAAACACCATATATTTT
J gene: TRBJ1-1; D gene: TRBD1; clone size: .; V gene: TRBV6-1; CDR3 protein: CASTQGGRGPTEAFF; CDR3 DNA: TGTGCCAGCACCCAAGGGGGCAGGGGGCCCACTGAAGCTTTCTTT
J gene: TRBJ2-5; D gene: .; clone size: .; V gene: TRBV5-1; CDR3 protein: CASSLGDGRTETQYF; CDR3 DNA: TGCGCCAGCAGCTTGGGGGACGGCCGGACGGAGACCCAGTACTTC
J gene: TRBJ2-5; D gene: .; clone size: once; V gene: TRBV7-2; CDR3 protein: CASSLVRGTPETQYF; CDR3 DNA: TGTGCCAGCAGCTTAGTTAGGGGGACCCCAGAGACCCAGTACTTC
J gene: TRBJ1-5; D gene: .; clone size: many; V gene: TRBV5-1; CDR3 protein: CASRSGVGSNQPQHF; CDR3 DNA: TGCGCCAGCCGCTCCGGAGTCGGTAGCAATCAGCCCCAGCATTTT
J gene: TRBJ2-7; D gene: TRBD1; clone size: .; V gene: TRBV5-1; CDR3 protein: CASSPDRGREQYF; CDR3 DNA: TGCGCCAGCAGTCCAGACAGGGGGCGGGAGCAGTACTTC
J gene: TRBJ2-3; D gene: TRBD1; clone size: .; V gene: TRBV7-2; CDR3 protein: CASSSRQGNIDTQYF; CDR3 DNA: TGTGCCAGCAGCTCCCGACAGGGGAATATAGATACGCAGTATTTT
J gene: TRBJ2-1; D gene: TRBD1; clone size: once; V gene: TRBV9; CDR3 protein: CASTHNPGGRGYNEQFF; CDR3 DNA: TGTGCCAGCACCCATAACCCAGGGGGCAGGGGGTACAATGAGCAGTTCTTC
J gene: TRBJ2-1; D gene: TRBD1; clone size: few; V gene: TRBV7-8; CDR3 protein: CASSIAGTGAYNEQFF; CDR3 DNA: TGTGCCAGCAGCATAGCCGGGACAGGGGCCTACAATGAGCAGTTCTTC
J gene: TRBJ1-1; D gene: .; clone size: .; V gene: TRBV30; CDR3 protein: CAWSVGGGLTEAFF; CDR3 DNA: TGTGCCTGGAGTGTAGGGGGGGGCCTCACTGAAGCTTTCTTT
J gene: TRBJ1-4; D gene: .; clone size: few; V gene: TRBV21-1; CDR3 protein: CASSNGTAGATNEKLFF; CDR3 DNA: TGTGCCAGCAGCAACGGGACAGCGGGCGCAACTAATGAAAAACTGTTTTTT
J gene: TRBJ2-7; D gene: TRBD1; clone size: .; V gene: TRBV5-1; CDR3 protein: CASSSQGSGEQYF; CDR3 DNA: TGCGCCAGCAGCTCACAGGGGTCGGGCGAGCAGTACTTC
J gene: TRBJ2-7; D gene: TRBD1; clone size: .; V gene: TRBV11-1; CDR3 protein: CASSLLGGGQRRLFEQYF; CDR3 DNA: TGTGCCAGCAGCTTATTAGGGGGCGGACAGAGGAGGTTGTTCGAGCAGTACTTC
J gene: TRBJ2-2; D gene: .; clone size: .; V gene: TRBV5-1; CDR3 protein: CASRRDPFRGNTGELFF; CDR3 DNA: TGCGCCAGCAGAAGGGACCCATTTCGGGGAAACACCGGGGAGCTGTTTTTT
J gene: TRBJ2-2; D gene: TRBD2; clone size: .; V gene: TRBV4-2; CDR3 protein: CASSQESLAGTGELFF; CDR3 DNA: TGTGCCAGCAGCCAAGAAAGTCTAGCGGGCACCGGGGAGCTGTTTTTT
J gene: TRBJ1-4; D gene: .; clone size: .; V gene: TRBV5-5; CDR3 protein: CASSLLFGFATNEKLFF; CDR3 DNA: TGTGCCAGCAGCTTGCTTTTCGGATTTGCGACTAATGAAAAACTGTTTTTT
J gene: TRBJ2-7; D gene: .; clone size: .; V gene: TRBV11-2; CDR3 protein: CASSRNVVVYEQYF; CDR3 DNA: TGTGCCAGCAGCCGTAACGTAGTGGTCTACGAGCAGTACTTC